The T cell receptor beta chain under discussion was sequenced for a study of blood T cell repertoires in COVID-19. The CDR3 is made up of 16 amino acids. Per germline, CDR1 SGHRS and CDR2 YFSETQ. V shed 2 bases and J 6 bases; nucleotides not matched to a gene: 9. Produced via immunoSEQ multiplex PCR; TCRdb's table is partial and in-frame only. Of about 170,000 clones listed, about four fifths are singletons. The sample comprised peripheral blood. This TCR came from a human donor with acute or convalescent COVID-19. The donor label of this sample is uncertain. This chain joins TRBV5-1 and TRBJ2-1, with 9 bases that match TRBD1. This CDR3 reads CASSLAGTGTSNEQFF. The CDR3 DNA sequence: TGCGCCAGCAGCTTAGCCGGGACAGGGACCTCCAATGAGCAGTTCTTC.